The rows below give T cell receptor beta chains drawn from one sample of a study of T-cell reconstitution after alpha-beta-depleted transplantation in children. TCRdb reprocessed the PCR reads via MiXCR and lists one record per CDR3 protein. The sample carries around 500,000 distinct CDR3 sequences, 20% to 25% recorded once. The source was PBMCs, mostly from graft donor cells, collected 360 days after TCRalphabeta/CD19-depleted stem cell transplant. All receptors come from a boy under two years old who had a stem cell transplant for acute myeloid leukemia, so the T cells may come from the graft donor. Both conserved end residues are part of each CDR3. The D gene is left open where the match is weak. Clone size is not always given. Where it is, it says once, few, many or a class for expanded clones.

D gene,V gene,clone size,J gene,CDR3 protein,CDR3 DNA
TRBD1,TRBV7-2,many,TRBJ2-3,CASSLPGQVRRYF,TGTGCCAGCAGCCTGCCAGGACAGGTACGGCGGTATTTT
.,TRBV9,few,TRBJ2-7,CASSPRDRLSSYEQYF,TGTGCCAGCAGCCCCAGAGACCGCCTAAGCTCCTACGAGCAGTACTTC
TRBD1,TRBV5-5,.,TRBJ1-2,CASLGQPYGYTF,TGTGCCAGCCTGGGACAGCCCTATGGCTACACCTTC
.,TRBV7-9,few,TRBJ2-5,CASMGEETQYF,TGTGCCAGCATGGGGGAAGAGACCCAGTACTTC
.,TRBV29-1,.,TRBJ2-3,CSVGGGSGTDTQYF,TGCAGCGTTGGAGGGGGGTCGGGCACAGATACGCAGTATTTT
.,TRBV5-1,many,TRBJ2-6,CASSPGVSGANVLTF,TGCGCCAGCAGCCCAGGGGTGAGTGGGGCCAACGTCCTGACTTTC
.,TRBV6-1,few,TRBJ1-1,CASSRQPGTPNTEAFF,TGTGCCAGCAGTAGACAACCAGGGACCCCGAACACTGAAGCTTTCTTT
.,TRBV12-3/TRBV12-4,.,TRBJ2-5,CASSSGTETQYF,TGTGCCAGCAGTTCAGGGACGGAGACCCAGTACTTC
.,TRBV27,many,TRBJ2-7,CASSPHPDISYEQYF,TGTGCCAGCAGTCCTCACCCGGACATATCCTACGAGCAGTACTTC
TRBD1,TRBV12-3/TRBV12-4,.,TRBJ1-1,CASKVQGVNTEAFF,TGTGCCAGCAAAGTACAGGGGGTGAACACTGAAGCTTTCTTT
.,TRBV24-1,many,TRBJ2-3,CATSDLLLGGPDTQYF,TGTGCCACCAGTGATTTACTACTAGGGGGGCCAGATACGCAGTATTTT
TRBD1,TRBV27,.,TRBJ1-2,CASSLSIRGSYGYTF,TGTGCCAGCAGTTTGAGCATCAGGGGGTCCTATGGCTACACCTTC
.,TRBV19,many,TRBJ1-5,CASSAYGTGSNQPQHF,TGTGCCAGTAGTGCCTACGGTACAGGGAGCAATCAGCCCCAGCATTTT
.,TRBV20-1,.,TRBJ1-1,CSARTTRVLNTEAFF,TGCAGTGCTCGAACCACAAGAGTGCTGAACACTGAAGCTTTCTTT
TRBD1,TRBV27,many,TRBJ2-7,CASSPTGLSYEQYF,TGTGCCAGCAGCCCGACAGGGCTTTCCTACGAGCAGTACTTC
TRBD2,TRBV15,few,TRBJ2-5,CATSGGGANQETQYF,TGTGCCACCAGCGGCGGGGGGGCAAACCAAGAGACCCAGTACTTC
.,TRBV29-1,many,TRBJ2-3,CSVELMAGRTDTQYF,TGCAGCGTTGAACTTATGGCAGGGCGCACAGATACGCAGTATTTT
.,TRBV7-9,.,TRBJ2-1,CASSAGLGDAAHREFF,TGTGCCAGCAGCGCCGGACTGGGGGACGCCGCCCACAGAGAGTTCTTC
.,TRBV6-1,few,TRBJ1-1,CASRSPTGSEAFF,TGTGCCAGCAGATCGCCGACAGGCTCCGAAGCTTTCTTT